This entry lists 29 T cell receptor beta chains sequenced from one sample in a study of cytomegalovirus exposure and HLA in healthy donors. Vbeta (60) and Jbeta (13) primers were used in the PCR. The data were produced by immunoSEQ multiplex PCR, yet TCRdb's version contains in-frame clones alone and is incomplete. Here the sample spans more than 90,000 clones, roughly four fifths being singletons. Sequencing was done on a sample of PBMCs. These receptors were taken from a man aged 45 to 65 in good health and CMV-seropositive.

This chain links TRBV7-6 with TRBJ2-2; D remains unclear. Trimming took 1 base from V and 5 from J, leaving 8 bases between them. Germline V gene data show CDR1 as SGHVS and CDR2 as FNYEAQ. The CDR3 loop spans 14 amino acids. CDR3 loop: CASSLGHSTGELFF. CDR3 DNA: TGTGCCAGCAGCTTAGGACACTCGACCGGGGAGCTGTTTTTT.

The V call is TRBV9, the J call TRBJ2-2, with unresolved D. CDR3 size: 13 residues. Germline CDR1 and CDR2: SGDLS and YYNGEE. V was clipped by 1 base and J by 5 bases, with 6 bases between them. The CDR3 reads CASSVSRTGELFF. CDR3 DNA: TGTGCCAGCAGCGTATCGCGAACCGGGGAGCTGTTTTTT.

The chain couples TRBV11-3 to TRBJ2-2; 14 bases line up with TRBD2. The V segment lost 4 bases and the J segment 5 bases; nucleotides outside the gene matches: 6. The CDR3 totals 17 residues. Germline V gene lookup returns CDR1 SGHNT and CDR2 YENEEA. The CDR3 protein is CASSSETSGRATGELFF. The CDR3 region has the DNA TGTGCCAGCAGCTCCGAGACTAGCGGGAGGGCGACCGGGGAGCTGTTTTTT. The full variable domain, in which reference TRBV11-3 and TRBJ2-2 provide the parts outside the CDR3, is EAGVVQSPRYKIIEKKQPVAFWCNPISGHNTLYWYLQNLGQGPELLIRYENEEAVDDSQLPKDRFSAERLKGVDSTLKIQPAELGDSAVYLCASSSETSGRATGELFFGEGSRLTVL.

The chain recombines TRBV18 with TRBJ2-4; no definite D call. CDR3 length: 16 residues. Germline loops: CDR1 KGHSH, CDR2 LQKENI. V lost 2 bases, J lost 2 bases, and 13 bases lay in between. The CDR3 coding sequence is TGTGCCAGCTCACCAAGCGTCGGCCGGACCAAAAACATTCAGTACTTC. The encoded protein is CASSPSVGRTKNIQYF. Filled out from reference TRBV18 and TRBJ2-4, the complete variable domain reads NAGVMQNPRHLVRRRGQEARLRCSPMKGHSHVYWYRQLPEEGLKFMVYLQKENIIDESGMPKERFSAEFPKEGPSILRIQQVVRGDSAAYFCASSPSVGRTKNIQYFGAGTRLSVL.

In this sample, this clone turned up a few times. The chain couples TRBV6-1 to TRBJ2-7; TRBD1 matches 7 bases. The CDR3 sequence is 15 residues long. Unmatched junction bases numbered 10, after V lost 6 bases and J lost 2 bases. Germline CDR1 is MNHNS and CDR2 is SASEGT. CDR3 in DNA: TGTGCCAGCAGCTCTACGAAGACAGGGACCTACGAGCAGTACTTC. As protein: CASSSTKTGTYEQYF.

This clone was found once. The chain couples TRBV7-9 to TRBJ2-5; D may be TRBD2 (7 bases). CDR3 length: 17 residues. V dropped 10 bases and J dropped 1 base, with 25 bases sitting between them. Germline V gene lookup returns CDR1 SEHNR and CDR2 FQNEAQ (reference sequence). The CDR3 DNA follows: TGTGCCAACCCGCCCGGGACACCGAGCGGGGCCCAAGAGACCCAGTACTTC. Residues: CANPPGTPSGAQETQYF.

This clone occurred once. CDR3 sequence reads: CASSGQQETQYF. The CDR3 DNA reads as TGTGCCAGCTCAGGACAGCAAGAGACCCAGTACTTC. The V and J genes are TRBV18 and TRBJ2-5; maybe TRBD1 (6 bases). This CDR3 is 12 amino acids long. Trimming left V 5 bases short and J 2 bases short, with 6 bases between. Germline values: CDR1 KGHSH, CDR2 LQKENI.

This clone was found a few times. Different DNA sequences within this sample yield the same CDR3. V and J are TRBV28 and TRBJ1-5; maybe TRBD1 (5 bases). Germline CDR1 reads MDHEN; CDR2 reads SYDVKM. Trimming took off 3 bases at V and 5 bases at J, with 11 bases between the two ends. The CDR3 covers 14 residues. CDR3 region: CASSLGGKDQPQHF. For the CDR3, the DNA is TGTGCCAGCAGTTTGGGGGGGAAGGATCAGCCCCAGCATTTT.

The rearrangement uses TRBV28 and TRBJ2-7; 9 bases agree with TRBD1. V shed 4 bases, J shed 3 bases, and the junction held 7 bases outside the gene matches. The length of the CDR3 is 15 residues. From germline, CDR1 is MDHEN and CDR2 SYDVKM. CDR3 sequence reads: CASSSPGTGSYEQYF. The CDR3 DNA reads TGTGCCAGCAGTTCCCCCGGGACAGGGAGCTACGAGCAGTACTTC.

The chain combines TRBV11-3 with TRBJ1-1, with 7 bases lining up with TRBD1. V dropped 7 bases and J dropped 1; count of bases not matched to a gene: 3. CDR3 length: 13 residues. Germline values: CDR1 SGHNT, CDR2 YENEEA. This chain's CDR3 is CASKGGQNTEAFF. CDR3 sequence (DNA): TGTGCCAGCAAAGGGGGCCAGAACACTGAAGCTTTCTTT.

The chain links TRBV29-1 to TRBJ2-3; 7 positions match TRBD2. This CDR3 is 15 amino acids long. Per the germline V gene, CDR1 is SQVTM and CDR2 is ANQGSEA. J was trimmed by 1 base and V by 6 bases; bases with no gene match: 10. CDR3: CSVMILAARTDTQYF. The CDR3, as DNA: TGCAGCGTGATGATCCTAGCGGCTCGCACAGATACGCAGTATTTT.

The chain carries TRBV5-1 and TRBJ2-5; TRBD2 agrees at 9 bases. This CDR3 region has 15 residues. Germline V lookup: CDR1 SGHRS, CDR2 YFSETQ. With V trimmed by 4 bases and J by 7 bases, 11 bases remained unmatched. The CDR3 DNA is TGCGCCAGCAGCCCGGAGCCTAGCGGGGTGGGGACCCAGTACTTC. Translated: CASSPEPSGVGTQYF. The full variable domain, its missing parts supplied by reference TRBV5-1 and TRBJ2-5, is KAGVTQTPRYLIKTRGQQVTLSCSPISGHRSVSWYQQTPGQGLQFLFEYFSETQRNKGNFPGRFSGRQFSNSRSEMNVSTLELGDSALYLCASSPEPSGVGTQYFGPGTRLLVL.

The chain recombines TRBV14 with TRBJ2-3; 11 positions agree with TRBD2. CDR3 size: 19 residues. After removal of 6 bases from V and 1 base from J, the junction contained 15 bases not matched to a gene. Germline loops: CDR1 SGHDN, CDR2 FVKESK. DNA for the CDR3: TGTGCCAGCAGTCCACTTAGCGGGAGGGCCATCGGAGGCACAGATACGCAGTATTTT. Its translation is CASSPLSGRAIGGTDTQYF. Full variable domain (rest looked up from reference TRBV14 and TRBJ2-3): EAGVTQFPSHSVIEKGQTVTLRCDPISGHDNLYWYRRVMGKEIKFLLHFVKESKQDESGMPNNRFLAERTGGTYSTLKVQPAELEDSGVYFCASSPLSGRAIGGTDTQYFGPGTRLTVL.

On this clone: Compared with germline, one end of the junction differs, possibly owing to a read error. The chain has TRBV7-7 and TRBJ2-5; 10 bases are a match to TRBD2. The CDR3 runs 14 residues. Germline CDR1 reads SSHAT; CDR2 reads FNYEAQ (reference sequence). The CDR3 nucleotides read TGTGCTAGCAGCCGAGCGGGAGGGTTCGAGACCCAGTACTTC. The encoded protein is CASSRAGGFETQYF.

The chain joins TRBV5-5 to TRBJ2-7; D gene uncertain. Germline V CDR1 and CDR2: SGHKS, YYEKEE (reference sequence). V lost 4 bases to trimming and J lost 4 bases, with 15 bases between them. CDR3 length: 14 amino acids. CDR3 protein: CASSAVETPYEQYF. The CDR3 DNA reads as TGTGCCAGCAGCGCCGTAGAAACTCCGTACGAGCAGTACTTC.

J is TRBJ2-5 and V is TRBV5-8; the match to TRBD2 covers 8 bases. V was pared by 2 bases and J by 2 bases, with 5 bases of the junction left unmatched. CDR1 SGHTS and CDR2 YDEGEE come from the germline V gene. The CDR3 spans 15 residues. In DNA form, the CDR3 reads TGTGCCAGCAGCTTTAGCGGGGCGGGTCAAGAGACCCAGTACTTC. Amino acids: CASSFSGAGQETQYF.

DNA for the CDR3: TGTGCCAGCAGTCAACAGGGTGAAGGGACTGAAGCTTTCTTT. Amino acid sequence: CASSQQGEGTEAFF. The chain links TRBV2 to TRBJ1-1, with D perhaps TRBD1 (6 bases). CDR1 SNHLY and CDR2 FYNNEI come from the germline V gene. The CDR3 is made up of 14 amino acids. V was shortened by 5 bases and J by 5 bases, with 15 bases between the two germline ends.

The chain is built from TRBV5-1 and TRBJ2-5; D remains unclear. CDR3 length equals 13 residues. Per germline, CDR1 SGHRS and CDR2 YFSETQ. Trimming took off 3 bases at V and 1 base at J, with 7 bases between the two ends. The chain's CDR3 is CASSSLAQETQYF. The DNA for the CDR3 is TGCGCCAGCAGCTCATTGGCCCAAGAGACCCAGTACTTC.

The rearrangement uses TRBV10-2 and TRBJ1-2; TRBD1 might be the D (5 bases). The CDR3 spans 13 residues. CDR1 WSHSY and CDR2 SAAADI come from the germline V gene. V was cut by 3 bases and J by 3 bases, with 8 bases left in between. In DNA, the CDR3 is TGCGCCAGCAGTGACCAGGGCCACTATGGCTACACCTTC. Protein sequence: CASSDQGHYGYTF.

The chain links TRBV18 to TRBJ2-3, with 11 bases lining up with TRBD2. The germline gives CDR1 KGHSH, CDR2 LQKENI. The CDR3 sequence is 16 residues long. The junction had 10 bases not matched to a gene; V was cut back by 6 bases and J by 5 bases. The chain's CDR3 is CASSDDSGRARDTQYF. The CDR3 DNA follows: TGTGCCAGCTCTGACGATAGCGGGAGGGCCAGAGATACGCAGTATTTT.

CDR3 sequence reads: CASSPGVRQGVRYEQYF. The CDR3 DNA is TGTGCCAGCTCACCAGGAGTTCGACAGGGGGTGAGGTACGAGCAGTACTTC. The rearrangement links TRBV18 to TRBJ2-7; 9 positions match TRBD1. CDR1 is KGHSH and CDR2 is LQKENI in the germline V gene. Unmatched junction bases numbered 12, after V lost 2 bases and J lost 4 bases. The CDR3 has 17 residues.

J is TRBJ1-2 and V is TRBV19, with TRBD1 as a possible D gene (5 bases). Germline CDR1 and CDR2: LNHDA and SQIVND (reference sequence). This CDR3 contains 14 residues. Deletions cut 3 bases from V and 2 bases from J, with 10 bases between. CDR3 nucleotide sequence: TGTGCCAGTAGTATTGAAAAGGGGAACTATGGCTACACCTTC. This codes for CASSIEKGNYGYTF. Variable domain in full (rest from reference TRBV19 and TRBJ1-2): DGGITQSPKYLFRKEGQNVTLSCEQNLNHDAMYWYRQDPGQGLRLIYYSQIVNDFQKGDIAEGYSVSREKKESFPLTVTSAQKNPTAFYLCASSIEKGNYGYTFGSGTRLTVV.

The CDR3 protein is CASTGTGVYEQYF. DNA of the CDR3: TGCGCCAGTACCGGGACAGGCGTCTACGAGCAGTACTTC. This chain links TRBV10-2 with TRBJ2-7; the match to TRBD1 covers 8 bases. The germline V gene has CDR1 WSHSY and CDR2 SAAADI. The CDR3 consists of 13 residues. The ends lost 9 bases at V and 3 bases at J; junction bases unmatched: 7.

CDR3 DNA: TGTGCCAGCAGCTTAGGGACAGGATTTTATAATTCACCCCTCCACTTT. This encodes CASSLGTGFYNSPLHF. The chain combines TRBV11-2 with TRBJ1-6; 7 bases map to TRBD1. The CDR3 covers 16 residues. Germline V lookup: CDR1 SGHAT, CDR2 FQNNGV. With V trimmed by 1 base and J by 4 bases, 4 bases remained unmatched.

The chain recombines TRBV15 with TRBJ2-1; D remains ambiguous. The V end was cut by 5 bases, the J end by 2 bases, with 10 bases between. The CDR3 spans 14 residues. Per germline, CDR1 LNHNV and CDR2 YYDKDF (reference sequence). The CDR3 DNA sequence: TGTGCCACCAGCCTTCGGGTAACCTACAATGAGCAGTTCTTC. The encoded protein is CATSLRVTYNEQFF.

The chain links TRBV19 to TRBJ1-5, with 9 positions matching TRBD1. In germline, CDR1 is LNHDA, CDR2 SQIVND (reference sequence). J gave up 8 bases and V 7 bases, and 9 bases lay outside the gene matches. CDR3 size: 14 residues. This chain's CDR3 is CASNTGQGVEPQHF. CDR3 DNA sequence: TGTGCCAGTAATACGGGACAGGGTGTAGAGCCCCAGCATTTT.

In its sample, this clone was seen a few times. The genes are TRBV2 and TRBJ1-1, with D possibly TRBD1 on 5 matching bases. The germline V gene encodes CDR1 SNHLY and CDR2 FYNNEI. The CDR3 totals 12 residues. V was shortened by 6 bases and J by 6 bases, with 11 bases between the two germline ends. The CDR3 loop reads CASRKGKAEAFF. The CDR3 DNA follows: TGTGCCAGCAGGAAGGGGAAGGCTGAAGCTTTCTTT.

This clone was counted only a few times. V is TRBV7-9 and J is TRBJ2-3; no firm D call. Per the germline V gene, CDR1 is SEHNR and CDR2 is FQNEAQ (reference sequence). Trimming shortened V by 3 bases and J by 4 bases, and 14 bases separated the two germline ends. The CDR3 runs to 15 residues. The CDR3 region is CASSFPGVGADTQYF. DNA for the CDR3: TGTGCCAGCAGCTTTCCTGGAGTTGGCGCAGATACGCAGTATTTT.

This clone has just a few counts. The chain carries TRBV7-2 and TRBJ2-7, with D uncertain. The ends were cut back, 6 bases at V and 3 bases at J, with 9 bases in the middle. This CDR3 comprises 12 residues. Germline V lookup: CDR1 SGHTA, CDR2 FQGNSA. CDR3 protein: CASRSYIYEQYF. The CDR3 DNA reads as TGTGCCAGCAGATCGTATATCTACGAGCAGTACTTC.